This TCR beta chain was recovered during a study of cytomegalovirus exposure and HLA in healthy donors. On the study more broadly: Roughly 180 million T cells yielded more than 95 million unique TCR beta sequences, as an earlier analysis found.

Both 60 Vbeta primers and 13 Jbeta primers went into the PCR. The repertoire was sequenced with immunoSEQ multiplex PCR; TCRdb's copy has only in-frame clones and lacks some. The sample shows about 110,000 clones, 65% to 80% of them seen only once. This clone was seen just once. The CDR3 is made up of 14 amino acids. Germline V gives CDR1 SGHRS, CDR2 YFSETQ. Trimming removed 7 bases from V and 0 bases from J, with 10 bases in between. The sequencing input was PBMCs. This chain connects TRBV5-1 to TRBJ2-2; D is uncertain. The sequence derives from a male donor in good health and CMV-seropositive. CDR3 sequence reads: CASEVASNTGELFF. CDR3 DNA: TGCGCCAGCGAGGTTGCGTCGAACACCGGGGAGCTGTTTTTT.